One and the same sample provided the 27 T cell receptor beta chains below, sequenced in a study of blood T cell repertoires in COVID-19. Clones were read by immunoSEQ multiplex PCR, and TCRdb kept only the in-frame ones, dropping some. Of fewer than 120,000 clones detected, nearly 80% appear once; the ten largest clones hold roughly 17%. Sequenced input: peripheral blood. The receptor set was obtained from a woman aged 80 or older with active or convalescent COVID-19.

The chain recombines TRBV6-2 or TRBV6-3 with TRBJ1-4; D gene ambiguous. Germline V gene lookup returns CDR1 MNHEY and CDR2 SVGEGT. Trimming removed 3 bases from V and 0 bases from J, with 5 bases in between. The CDR3 runs 14 residues. The DNA of the CDR3 is TGTGCCAGCAGTTATCTTACAACTAATGAAAAACTGTTTTTT. Residues: CASSYLTTNEKLFF.

The CDR3 region is CASSSLQGGGTEAFF. Here the CDR3 DNA reads TGCGCCAGCAGCTCGTTACAGGGGGGCGGCACTGAAGCTTTCTTT. This sequence joins TRBV5-1 and TRBJ1-1; 8 bases align to TRBD1. Germline V gene lookup returns CDR1 SGHRS and CDR2 YFSETQ. The trim removed 3 bases at V and 4 bases at J, leaving 8 bases unmatched. CDR3 length: 15 residues.

The table lists this clone with a few counts. V and J are TRBV9 and TRBJ2-1; 10 positions agree with TRBD2. CDR3 length: 15 residues. The V and J ends lost 2 bases and 6 bases, in that order; junction bases with no gene match: 5. CDR1 is SGDLS and CDR2 is YYNGEE in the germline V gene. The CDR3 protein is CASSVSGRAINEQFF. The CDR3 DNA follows: TGTGCCAGCAGCGTCAGCGGGAGGGCGATCAATGAGCAGTTCTTC.

This rearrangement joins TRBV29-1 to TRBJ1-2; 9 bases map to TRBD1. Germline values: CDR1 SQVTM, CDR2 ANQGSEA. The CDR3 spans 13 residues. V lost 0 bases to trimming and J lost 7 bases; unmatched junction nucleotides: 3. DNA of the CDR3: TGCAGCGTTGAAGATCGGGGACAGGGTGGCTACACCTTC. This codes for CSVEDRGQGGYTF.

This clone was counted a single time. This chain uses TRBV3-1 (or the pseudogene TRBV3-2) with TRBJ1-2; no definite D call. V lost 0 bases to trimming and J lost 7 bases, with 15 bases between them. This CDR3 has 15 amino acids. Looked up from germline, CDR1 is LGHDT and CDR2 is YNNKEL (reference sequence). For the CDR3, the DNA is TGTGCCAGCAGCCAAGAATTAGGAGGGTTTGGTGGCTACACCTTC. Translated, it gives CASSQELGGFGGYTF.

The rearrangement links TRBV7-3 to TRBJ2-5; D possibly corresponds to TRBD2 (5 bases). The germline gives CDR1 SGHTA, CDR2 FQGTGA. V gave up 3 bases and J gave up 7 bases, with 12 bases separating them. This CDR3 comprises 13 residues. The CDR3 region is CASSFGEGGTQYF. CDR3 bases: TGTGCCAGCAGCTTCGGCGAGGGCGGGACCCAGTACTTC.

The chain carries TRBV7-9 and TRBJ2-2; no firm D call. The germline V and J ends were trimmed by 1 base and 6 bases, with 12 bases remaining between them. CDR1 and CDR2 from the germline V gene are SEHNR and FQNEAQ (reference sequence). This CDR3 has 15 residues. The CDR3 sequence is CASSLEYGPSGELFF. The DNA of the CDR3 is TGTGCCAGCAGCTTAGAGTACGGTCCATCCGGGGAGCTGTTTTTT. Supplemented by reference TRBV7-9 and TRBJ2-2, the full variable domain reads DTGVSQNPRHKITKRGQNVTFRCDPISEHNRLYWYRQTLGQGPEFLTYFQNEAQLEKSRLLSDRFSAERPKGSFSTLEIQRTEQGDSAMYLCASSLEYGPSGELFFGEGSRLTVL.

The J gene is TRBJ1-2, the V gene TRBV5-8, with D hard to call. The V end lost 1 base, the J end lost 4 bases, and 8 bases lay between the germline ends. Looked up from germline, CDR1 is SGHTS and CDR2 is YDEGEE. The CDR3 covers 13 residues. As DNA, the CDR3 is TGTGCCAGCAGCTTGTCGGGGAGCTATGGCTACACCTTC. This gives the protein CASSLSGSYGYTF.

This chain uses TRBV9 with TRBJ2-1; tentative D call: TRBD2 (6 bases). The CDR3 has 16 amino acids. With 4 bases removed from V and 8 bases from J, the gap between germline ends came to 22 bases. Germline-derived CDR1 and CDR2 are SGDLS and YYNGEE. In nucleotides, the CDR3 is TGTGCCAGCAGCCCCCGTTATGGGACTGGCTGGTATGAGCAGTTCTTC. This gives the protein CASSPRYGTGWYEQFF.

The rearrangement joins TRBV2 to TRBJ2-3, with TRBD2 matching over 7 bases. Germline loops: CDR1 SNHLY, CDR2 FYNNEI. V was pared by 5 bases and J by 0 bases, with 20 bases of the junction left unmatched. The CDR3 loop spans 20 amino acids. This CDR3 is CASSQPRTNRDYYSTDTQYF. In DNA form, the CDR3 reads TGTGCCAGCAGTCAACCCCGGACTAACCGGGACTACTATAGCACAGATACGCAGTATTTT.

The chain joins TRBV9 to TRBJ1-3; D possibly corresponds to TRBD1 (5 bases). The CDR3 totals 14 residues. V was trimmed by 4 bases and J by 1 base, leaving 9 bases between them. Germline V lookup: CDR1 SGDLS, CDR2 YYNGEE. DNA for the CDR3: TGTGCCAGCAGCTCAGGGTTTTCTGGAAACACCATATATTTT. This encodes CASSSGFSGNTIYF.

The genes are TRBV12-3 or TRBV12-4 and TRBJ1-6; D not certain. V lost 2 bases to trimming and J lost 9 bases, with 8 bases between them. The CDR3 consists of 13 residues. CDR3 DNA sequence: TGTGCCAGCAGTTTAATTGGGAGTTCACCCCTCCACTTT. Protein sequence: CASSLIGSSPLHF.

The V and J genes are TRBV5-6 and TRBJ2-3, with D perhaps matching TRBD1 (6 bases). Deletions cut 4 bases from V and 5 bases from J, with 14 bases between. The CDR3 has 14 residues. Germline CDR1 is SGHDT and CDR2 is YYEEEE. CDR3 nucleotides: TGTGCCAGCAGCCTACAGGGTGCGAGAGATACGCAGTATTTT. It is translated as CASSLQGARDTQYF.

The chain combines TRBV20-1 with TRBJ1-1; D call uncertain. This CDR3 is built from 10 residues. Trimming took off 5 bases at V and 11 bases at J, with 12 bases between the two ends. Germline CDR1 reads DFQATT; CDR2 reads SNEGSKA (reference sequence). The CDR3 coding sequence is TGCAGTGCTCGCCGGGGATGGGCTTTCTTT. It yields the protein CSARRGWAFF.

The CDR3 sequence is CASRRDREYEKLFF. CDR3 in DNA: TGTGCCAGCAGACGGGACAGGGAGTATGAAAAACTGTTTTTT. This rearrangement joins TRBV7-2 to TRBJ1-4, with 9 bases aligning to TRBD1. The V and J ends lost 6 bases and 6 bases, in that order; junction bases with no gene match: 5. The CDR3 covers 14 residues. In germline, CDR1 is SGHTA, CDR2 FQGNSA.

The genes are TRBV7-2 and TRBJ2-5; 7 nucleotides line up with TRBD2. V shed 0 bases, J shed 5 bases, and the junction held 6 bases outside the gene matches. Per the germline V gene, CDR1 is SGHTA and CDR2 is FQGNSA. The CDR3 sequence is 15 residues long. DNA for the CDR3: TGTGCCAGCAGCTTAGCGGGAGACGGGGGGGAGACCCAGTACTTC. This encodes CASSLAGDGGETQYF.

The V gene is TRBV5-1, the J gene TRBJ2-3, with 11 bases matching TRBD2. This CDR3 is 17 amino acids long. V shed 4 bases, J shed 6 bases, and the junction held 13 bases outside the gene matches. Germline V gives CDR1 SGHRS, CDR2 YFSETQ. The DNA of the CDR3 is TGCGCCAGCAGCACTTTAGCGGGAGGGCCCTCACAGGATACGCAGTATTTT. This translates into CASSTLAGGPSQDTQYF.

The chain links TRBV11-3 to TRBJ2-2; 8 bases fit TRBD1. This CDR3 is 15 amino acids long. Germline values: CDR1 SGHNT, CDR2 YENEEA. With 2 bases clipped from V and 7 bases from J, the junction kept 6 bases outside the gene matches. Here the CDR3 reads CASSLSRTGSGELFF. CDR3 sequence (DNA): TGTGCCAGCAGCTTATCCCGGACAGGGAGCGGGGAGCTGTTTTTT.

V usage is TRBV18 and J usage is TRBJ2-5, with TRBD1 matching 11 bases. The length of the CDR3 is 15 residues. Germline V CDR1 and CDR2: KGHSH, LQKENI. The ends lost 3 bases at V and 7 bases at J; junction bases unmatched: 7. The CDR3 reads CASSPPGQGGWTQYF. CDR3 sequence (DNA): TGTGCCAGCTCACCTCCGGGACAGGGGGGCTGGACCCAGTACTTC.

The count of this clone is one. The CDR3 sequence is CASSSPSVPGNTIYF. CDR3 DNA: TGTGCCAGCAGCTCCCCCTCAGTACCTGGAAACACCATATATTTT. The chain recombines TRBV28 with TRBJ1-3; D unclear. V lost 6 bases to trimming and J lost 2 bases, with 14 bases between them. This CDR3 has 15 residues. Looked up from germline, CDR1 is MDHEN and CDR2 is SYDVKM.

This clone has only a few counts. This chain uses TRBV18 with TRBJ2-1; possible D gene TRBD2, 6 bases. The CDR3 consists of 15 residues. Germline V CDR1 and CDR2: KGHSH, LQKENI. V was pared by 6 bases and J by 0 bases, with 12 bases between. The CDR3 DNA is TGTGCCAGCTCCCGCGGGGTTAGCTCCTACAATGAGCAGTTCTTC. Translating it yields CASSRGVSSYNEQFF.

The chain joins TRBV6-4 to TRBJ1-2; 9 bases match TRBD1. This CDR3 is 14 amino acids long. Trimming cost V 3 bases and J 4 bases; bases outside gene matches: 3. CDR1 and CDR2 from the germline V gene are MRHNA and SNTAGT. CDR3 DNA: TGTGCCAGCAGTGATGGGACAGGGCGCTATGGCTACACCTTC. It is translated as CASSDGTGRYGYTF.

The V gene is TRBV1, the J gene TRBJ2-4; the D call of TRBD1 is as the table states it, not checked on the DNA. TRBV1 is described as a pseudogene. This CDR3 contains 18 residues. The chain's CDR3 is CTSSQEGDRRAAKNIQYF. In nucleotides, the CDR3 is TGCACCAGCAGCCAAGAGGGGGACAGGAGGGCAGCCAAAAACATTCAGTACTTC.

The gene calls are TRBV5-1 and TRBJ2-1; 13 bases fit TRBD2. The CDR3 extends over 16 amino acids. V lost 3 bases, J lost 9 bases, and 9 bases stayed unmatched. CDR1 SGHRS and CDR2 YFSETQ come from the germline V gene. In DNA form, the CDR3 reads TGCGCCAGCAGCTCCCCCGGACTAGCGGGAGCGAGTGAGCAGTTCTTC. Its translation is CASSSPGLAGASEQFF.

This clone turned up a few times. The V and J genes are TRBV29-1 and TRBJ2-7; tentatively, D is TRBD1 (7 bases). The CDR3 contains 12 residues. Germline V lookup: CDR1 SQVTM, CDR2 ANQGSEA. The DNA of the CDR3 is TGCGCCGGCGGGACAGCCATTTCCGAGCAGTACTTC. It yields the protein CAGGTAISEQYF.

The chain links TRBV11-2 to TRBJ2-1; D possibly corresponds to TRBD2 (5 bases). The germline gives CDR1 SGHAT, CDR2 FQNNGV. Deletions cut 0 bases from V and 0 bases from J, with 15 bases between. The CDR3 contains 18 residues. CDR3 amino acids: CASSLEAASSSSYNEQFF. As DNA, the CDR3 is TGTGCCAGCAGCTTAGAGGCGGCTAGCTCTAGCTCCTACAATGAGCAGTTCTTC.

This clone came up once. The chain links TRBV5-6 to TRBJ2-5, with 11 bases identical to TRBD2. Germline CDR1 is SGHDT and CDR2 is YYEEEE. Trimming removed 2 bases from V and 4 bases from J; junction bases left unmatched: 10. This CDR3 is built from 17 residues. The CDR3 nucleotides are TGTGCCAGCAGCTTCGGACTAGCGGGTCGGAGGTTAGAGACCCAGTACTTC. It is translated as CASSFGLAGRRLETQYF.